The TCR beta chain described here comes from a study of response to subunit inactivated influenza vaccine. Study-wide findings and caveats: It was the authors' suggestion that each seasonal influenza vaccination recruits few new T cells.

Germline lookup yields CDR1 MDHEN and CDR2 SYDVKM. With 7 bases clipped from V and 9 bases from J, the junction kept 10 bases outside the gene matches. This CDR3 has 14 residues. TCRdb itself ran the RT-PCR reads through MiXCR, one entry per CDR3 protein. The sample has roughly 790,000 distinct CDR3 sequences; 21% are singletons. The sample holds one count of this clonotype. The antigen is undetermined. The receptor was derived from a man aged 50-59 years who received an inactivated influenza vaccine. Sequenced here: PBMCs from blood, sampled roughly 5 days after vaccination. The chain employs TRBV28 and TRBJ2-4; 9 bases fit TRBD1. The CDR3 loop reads CASNYKSTGGIQYF. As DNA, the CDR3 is TGTGCCAGCAATTATAAGTCGACAGGGGGCATTCAGTACTTC.